The source of this T cell receptor beta chain is a study of CXCR3-negative and CXCR3-positive naive CD8 T cells (dated by TCRdb to between 2018 and 2021). About the full investigation: In total, about 150 million TRB reads were obtained, corresponding to roughly 1.5 +/- 0.3 million reads per library. Naive subsets from a handful of donors and memory cells from 3 donors were included in the TRBV-TRBJ cluster analysis. Diversity and physicochemical repertoire analyses covered around 10 donors pooled from two independent experiments.

For each CD8+ T cell subset, flow sorting was done in triplicate, and 250,000 to 300,000 cells per subset went directly into RLT lysis buffer. To keep memory contaminants out, a stringent definition of naive CD8+ T cells was applied: CD45RO-CCR7+CD27+CD95-. Peripheral blood mononuclear cells were isolated from buffy coats by standard density gradient centrifugation. Naive CXCR3-negative and CXCR3-positive CD8+ T cells were flow-sorted on a FACSAria III. An RNeasy Mini Kit was used to extract total RNA from the sorted cells. The sequencer listed for this sample is NextSeq 550. The Human TCR Profiling Kit (MiLaboratory) was used to prepare UMI-labeled 5' RACE TRB cDNA libraries. The full amount of extracted RNA was used for cDNA synthesis, and the full amount of resulting cDNA was used for PCR amplification. The libraries were made side by side, with each library going through the same number of PCR cycles. As for the original processing: With a minimum of two reads required per UMI, MIGEC and MiXCR pulled out about 50,000 +/- 10,000 unique UMI-labeled TRB cDNA molecules from each library. Each library averaged about 40,000 +/- 10,000 functional in-frame TRB CDR3 nucleotide clonotypes without stop codons. After downsampling to 5000 UMI-labeled TRB molecules per sample, diversity metrics, including normalized Shannon-Wiener and Chao1, were computed in VDJtools. VDJtools was used to calculate clonotype-size-weighted physicochemical properties of the central five CDR3 residues, namely interaction energy, strength, volume and Kidera factor 4. The reads underwent TCRdb reprocessing, giving one record for each CDR3 protein sequence and no DNA. These V and J calls rely on TCRdb rather than the paper's analysis. This sample's table lists about 63,000 distinct CDR3 sequences. Around 5% of the sample goes to the ten largest clones.

What the research found in general, with its limitations: TRBV-TRBJ usage was similar between naive CXCR3-negative and CXCR3-positive cells from the same donor, while memory cells showed distinct patterns. Freshly isolated PBMCs were used for most assays because CXCR3 expression went down partially after cryopreservation. Because surface CD5, which has been linked to self-reactivity in mice, was comparable between naive subsets, TCR interaction strength was also inferred from TRB CDR3 physicochemical properties. Repertoire diversity was comparably high in both naive subsets but much lower in memory CD8+ T cells. Compared with CXCR3-negative naive cells, CXCR3-positive naive cells had TRB CDR3s with higher hydrophobicity (lower Kidera factor 4), lower energy, and higher strength and volume indices.

On this clonotype: Its antigen is still unknown.

The source is a human donor in good health. Some clones in this sample may be carry-over from other donors' samples. Material for sequencing was naive CXCR3+ CD8+ T cells from blood. The sample's cell subset or site label, in plain terms: CD45RO-CCR7+CD27+CD95- naive CD8+ T cells expressing CXCR3 (TNR3+).

CDR3 protein: CAISEAGGNTEAFF. This chain joins TRBV10-3 to TRBJ1-1; TCRdb's D gene call, TRBD1, goes unchecked for lack of DNA. The CDR3 covers 14 residues, taking in both the cysteine and the phenylalanine. This entry has no DNA. Looking up the germline V gene yields CDR1 ENHRY and CDR2 SYGVKD.